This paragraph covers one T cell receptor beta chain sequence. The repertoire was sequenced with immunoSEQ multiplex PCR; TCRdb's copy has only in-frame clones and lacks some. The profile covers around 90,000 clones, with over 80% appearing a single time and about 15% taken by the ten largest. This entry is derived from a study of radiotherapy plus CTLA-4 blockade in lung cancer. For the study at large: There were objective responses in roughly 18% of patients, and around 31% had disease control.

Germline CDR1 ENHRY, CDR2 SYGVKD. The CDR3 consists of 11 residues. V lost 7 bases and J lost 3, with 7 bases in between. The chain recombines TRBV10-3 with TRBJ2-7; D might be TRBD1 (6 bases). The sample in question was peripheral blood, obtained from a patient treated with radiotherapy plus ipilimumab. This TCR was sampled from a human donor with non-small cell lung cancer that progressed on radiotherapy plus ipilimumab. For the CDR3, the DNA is TGTGCCATCAAACAGGGCTACGAGCAGTACTTC. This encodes CAIKQGYEQYF.